This T cell receptor (beta chain) was observed in a study of blood T cell repertoires in COVID-19. Study background: Researchers got acute and convalescent COVID-19 samples from the United States, Italy and Spain.

Measured with immunoSEQ multiplex PCR; TCRdb has only the in-frame clones, and not every one. This table holds about 49,000 clones, 81% found once. The germline V gene encodes CDR1 SGHNT and CDR2 YENEEA. The length of the CDR3 is 16 residues. V was pared by 4 bases and J by 2 bases, with 8 bases of the junction left unmatched. Sequencing was carried out using peripheral blood. The TCR originated in a woman older than 75 with COVID-19, enrolled during active disease. This chain connects TRBV11-3 to TRBJ2-1; 7 bases are shared with TRBD1. Written as DNA, the CDR3 is TGTGCCAGCAGCTCCCAACAGGGGTCGACCTACAATGAGCAGTTCTTC. As protein: CASSSQQGSTYNEQFF.